This passage covers 6 T cell receptor beta chains from one sample sequenced in a study of T cell responses to AZD1222 COVID-19 vaccine. Sequenced by immunoSEQ multiplex PCR; TCRdb stores in-frame clones only, minus some. The sample carries under 70,000 clones, over 60% recorded once. Specimen: peripheral blood, collected on day 0 of AZD1222 vaccination. Source of these receptors: an adult in good health.

The V and J genes are TRBV5-1 and TRBJ1-1, with D possibly being TRBD1 (5 bases). Germline loops: CDR1 SGHRS, CDR2 YFSETQ. Trimming left V 1 base short and J 4 bases short, with 11 bases between. The CDR3 contains 14 residues. The CDR3: CASSLRQLGTEAFF. The DNA of the CDR3 is TGCGCCAGCAGCTTGAGACAGCTGGGCACTGAAGCTTTCTTT. The whole variable domain, filled in from reference TRBV5-1 and TRBJ1-1, reads KAGVTQTPRYLIKTRGQQVTLSCSPISGHRSVSWYQQTPGQGLQFLFEYFSETQRNKGNFPGRFSGRQFSNSRSEMNVSTLELGDSALYLCASSLRQLGTEAFFGQGTRLTVV.

This clone has a handful of counts. The rearrangement uses TRBV27 and TRBJ2-7; no clear D gene. V was trimmed by 8 bases and J by 4 bases, leaving 12 bases between them. This CDR3 has 12 residues. The germline V gene encodes CDR1 MNHEY and CDR2 SMNVEV (reference sequence). The CDR3 region is CASGPAGYEQYF. The DNA for the CDR3 is TGTGCCAGCGGTCCGGCTGGTTACGAGCAGTACTTC.

V usage is TRBV29-1 and J usage is TRBJ1-4, with a weak D call TRBD1 (5 bases). Germline V gives CDR1 SQVTM, CDR2 ANQGSEA. The CDR3 length is 15 residues. V was shortened by 0 bases and J by 6 bases, with 14 bases between the two germline ends. CDR3 sequence: CSVEDLGTDHEKLFF. The CDR3 coding sequence is TGCAGCGTTGAAGATCTGGGGACGGATCATGAAAAACTGTTTTTT.

The chain links TRBV19 to TRBJ2-6, with 10 bases matching TRBD1. The length of the CDR3 is 17 residues. Germline V gene data show CDR1 as LNHDA and CDR2 as SQIVND (reference sequence). Losses at the gene ends were 7 bases for V and 1 base for J; bases not matched to a gene: 7. The CDR3 spells CASTRGTGVSGANVLTF. CDR3 DNA: TGTGCCAGTACTAGAGGGACAGGGGTGTCTGGGGCCAACGTCCTGACTTTC.

The chain couples TRBV7-6 to TRBJ1-1; D not certain. V lost 3 bases and J 2 bases, leaving 7 bases between the germline ends. This CDR3 is 13 amino acids long. Germline CDR1 is SGHVS and CDR2 is FNYEAQ. This CDR3 reads CASSLERNTEAFF. CDR3 bases: TGTGCCAGCAGCTTGGAAAGAAACACTGAAGCTTTCTTT.

This chain links TRBV27 with TRBJ1-2; D is perhaps TRBD1 (5 bases). CDR1 and CDR2 from the germline V gene are MNHEY and SMNVEV (reference sequence). The CDR3 has 14 residues. Trimming removed 0 bases at V and 8 bases at J, with 13 bases between. This chain's CDR3 is CASSLSLGVGGYTF. CDR3 nucleotides: TGTGCCAGCAGTTTATCGTTAGGGGTTGGAGGCTACACCTTC.